These 5 T cell receptor beta chains share one sample of origin, sequenced in a study of T cell responses to AZD1222 COVID-19 vaccine. Clones were sequenced by immunoSEQ multiplex PCR, and TCRdb holds only the in-frame ones, with some missing. The sample includes some 96,000 clones, nearly 90% of them seen just once. Material: peripheral blood, obtained on day 0 of AZD1222 vaccination. These receptors all stem from an adult in good health.

The chain combines TRBV5-4 with TRBJ1-3; 8 positions agree with TRBD1. The CDR3 covers 16 residues. The germline CDR1 and CDR2 sequences are SGHNT and YYREEE (reference sequence). Germline trimming cut 0 bases from V and 0 bases from J; bases unmatched to any gene: 2. CDR3 sequence: CASSLADRGSGNTIYF. The CDR3, as DNA: TGTGCCAGCAGCTTGGCCGACAGGGGCTCTGGAAACACCATATATTTT.

This clone occurred a few times. This chain uses TRBV2 with TRBJ2-3; TRBD2 matches 9 bases. The CDR3 has 16 amino acids. Trimming removed 6 bases from V and 5 bases from J; junction bases left unmatched: 12. The germline gives CDR1 SNHLY, CDR2 FYNNEI. CDR3 coding DNA: TGTGCCAGCAGGGGTCACAGGCGGGGGGGCGTAGATACGCAGTATTTT. This codes for CASRGHRRGGVDTQYF.

This chain connects TRBV11-2 to TRBJ1-2; 7 bases line up with TRBD1. J was trimmed by 2 bases and V by 7 bases; bases with no gene match: 7. Germline assignment: CDR1 SGHAT and CDR2 FQNNGV. CDR3 size: 14 residues. The CDR3, as DNA: TGTGCCAGCACCAGGGGGGCCGGGAACTATGGCTACACCTTC. Translating gives CASTRGAGNYGYTF.

The rearrangement uses TRBV6-1 and TRBJ1-5; unclear D gene. Trimming pared 2 bases from V and 1 base from J, leaving 18 bases between. Germline lookup yields CDR1 MNHNS and CDR2 SASEGT. The CDR3 runs 18 residues. CDR3 sequence reads: CASSENGNYVWSNQPQHF. The CDR3 DNA reads as TGTGCCAGCAGTGAAAATGGGAACTATGTTTGGAGCAATCAGCCCCAGCATTTT.

The chain has TRBV27 and TRBJ1-6; TRBD1 agrees at 9 bases. J was trimmed by 9 bases and V by 5 bases; bases with no gene match: 8. Germline V CDR1 and CDR2: MNHEY, SMNVEV (reference sequence). CDR3 size: 15 residues. CDR3 protein: CASSVPGQGASPLHF. The DNA for the CDR3 is TGTGCCAGCAGTGTACCGGGACAGGGCGCTTCACCCCTCCACTTT.